The rows below give T cell receptor beta chains drawn from one sample of a study of technical replicates of blood from a few donors. The data were produced by immunoSEQ multiplex PCR, yet TCRdb's version contains in-frame clones alone and is incomplete. The sample has 90,000 to 100,000 clones, more than 90% seen once. The source material was T cells isolated from PBMCs. The source is a human donor in good health. The CDR3 runs from the conserved cysteine through the conserved F or W. Not all rows give a size; the values are once, few, many and, for expanded clones, a class.

j_gene | abundance | v_gene | CDR3aa
TRBJ2-1 | - | TRBV28 | CASSATGQGKNEQFF
TRBJ1-2 | - | TRBV28 | CASSYRSYGYTF
TRBJ1-2 | once | TRBV6-1 | CASSRTGRGYTF
TRBJ1-6 | - | TRBV5-1 | CASSWSSGEKTLHF
TRBJ1-1 | - | TRBV2 | CASHDRHTEAFF
TRBJ1-6 | once | TRBV27 | CASSLSFSGIPLHF
TRBJ2-3 | - | TRBV28 | CASSLGREDTQYF
TRBJ1-2 | - | TRBV18 | CASSPLGGESGYTF
TRBJ2-2 | - | TRBV27 | CASSLLVMERPGELFF
TRBJ1-1 | - | TRBV27 | CASSTPMNTEAFF
TRBJ2-5 | - | TRBV6-5 | CASTHLAGETQYF
TRBJ2-3 | - | TRBV29-1 | CSVVGKRGAAGDTQYF
TRBJ2-7 | - | TRBV2 | CASSEIPGAEQYF
TRBJ2-7 | - | TRBV28 | CASGALVSEQYF
TRBJ1-1 | once | TRBV12-5 | CASGLVPYRGQEGITEAFF
TRBJ2-7 | - | TRBV5-1 | CASSQVQGSYEQYF
TRBJ1-4 | - | TRBV6-5 | CASSSRTGPNEKLFF
TRBJ1-2 | - | TRBV19 | CASSPDRGSDYGYTF
TRBJ1-1 | - | TRBV9 | CASSSDRGNTEAFF
TRBJ1-2 | - | TRBV27 | CASSGTGGARSGYTF
TRBJ2-1 | - | TRBV4-1 | CASSIRIGQGLDEQFF
TRBJ2-5 | once | TRBV5-1 | CASSIIQGPRETQYF
TRBJ2-3 | - | TRBV7-3 | CASSPGLDIQGTDTQYF
TRBJ2-3 | - | TRBV29-1 | CSVEGAGWYTDTQYF
TRBJ1-3 | - | TRBV29-1 | CSIGENRGGNTIYF
TRBJ2-3 | - | TRBV10-2 | CASRTGGTDTQYF
TRBJ2-1 | - | TRBV7-2 | CASSLVSSNNEQFF
TRBJ2-1 | - | TRBV5-6 | CASSLVHYGGTEQFF
- | - | TRBV2 | CASRVVSSYEQYF
TRBJ2-5 | once | TRBV4-1 | CASSQVWAGLAGGPIGETQYF
TRBJ2-7 | - | TRBV7-2 | CASSPTGGSYEQYF
TRBJ1-6 | - | TRBV7-9 | CASSLGTGPDSPLHF
TRBJ1-2 | - | TRBV19 | CASSVQGNYGYTF
TRBJ1-5 | - | TRBV27 | CASSQAGYSNQPQHF
TRBJ2-7 | - | TRBV10-1 | CASSYQRDRGLYEQYF
TRBJ1-5 | once | TRBV27 | CASSSVGAADSNQPQHF
TRBJ1-1 | - | TRBV5-4 | CASSWDNLQGEAFF
TRBJ2-1 | - | TRBV4-1 | CASSQARGLAVGNEQFF
TRBJ2-5 | - | TRBV11-2 | CASSSWDIPGYQETQYF